Listed below are T cell receptor beta chains from one sample, sequenced in a study of cytomegalovirus exposure and HLA in healthy donors. TCRdb's copy holds only in-frame clones and misses some; the assay was immunoSEQ multiplex PCR. The data hold roughly 120,000 clones, with around three quarters observed a single time. The sample was PBMCs. Source of these receptors: a woman between 55 and 75 years old in good health and CMV-seropositive. The CDR3 runs from the conserved cysteine through the conserved F or W. D genes are given only for firm matches. Part of the rows lack a size; the others show once, few, many or a class for expanded clones.

clone_size j_call v_call d_call cdr3_aa cdr3_nt
NA TRBJ2-1 TRBV11-1 NA CASSSSGGGDFGEQFF TGTGCCAGCAGCTCATCGGGAGGGGGCGATTTTGGTGAGCAGTTCTTC
NA TRBJ2-5 TRBV29-1 TRBD2 CSVERGGLETQYF TGCAGCGTCGAACGGGGGGGGCTAGAGACCCAGTACTTC
NA TRBJ1-2 TRBV4-3 TRBD1 CASSQPGQVITGYTF TGCGCCAGCAGCCAACCGGGACAGGTCATTACTGGCTACACCTTC
NA TRBJ2-1 TRBV11-1 TRBD1 CASTGTANNEQFF TGTGCCAGCACCGGGACAGCCAACAATGAGCAGTTCTTC
NA TRBJ2-7 TRBV7-9 NA CASSLVGGQGSYEQYF TGTGCCAGCAGCTTAGTCGGGGGGCAGGGTTCCTACGAGCAGTACTTC
NA TRBJ1-1 TRBV18 NA CASSQEVKAFF TGTGCCAGCTCACAGGAGGTGAAAGCTTTCTTT
NA TRBJ1-1 TRBV5-5 NA CASSLDGAHRVNTEAFF TGTGCCAGCAGCTTGGACGGGGCGCACAGGGTGAACACTGAAGCTTTCTTT
NA TRBJ1-2 TRBV7-2 NA CASTEQAANYGYTF TGTGCCAGCACCGAACAGGCTGCTAACTATGGCTACACCTTC
NA TRBJ2-7 TRBV5-5 TRBD1 CASSFGQGAGYEQYF TGTGCCAGCAGTTTCGGACAGGGGGCTGGGTACGAGCAGTACTTC
NA TRBJ2-3 TRBV6-5 TRBD1 CASSGSGQGEDTQYF TGTGCCAGCAGTGGCTCGGGACAGGGGGAAGATACGCAGTATTTT
NA TRBJ2-3 TRBV4-2 NA CASSQDEWRDTQYF TGTGCCAGCAGCCAAGATGAATGGCGGGATACGCAGTATTTT
NA TRBJ1-6 TRBV30 TRBD1 CAWSLTGDSPLHF TGTGCCTGGAGCCTTACAGGGGATTCACCCCTCCACTTT
NA TRBJ2-1 TRBV28 NA CASSGRSYNEQFF TGTGCCAGCAGTGGCAGGTCCTACAATGAGCAGTTCTTC
NA TRBJ1-2 TRBV7-9 TRBD1 CASSLGDRAGDTF TGTGCCAGCAGCTTAGGGGACAGGGCCGGGGACACCTTC
NA TRBJ2-5 TRBV5-1 NA CASSSGSRANQETQYF TGCGCCAGCAGCTCGGGATCGAGGGCAAACCAAGAGACCCAGTACTTC
few TRBJ2-7 TRBV6-1 TRBD1 CASSVEGQASYEQYF TGTGCCAGCAGTGTCGAGGGACAGGCAAGCTACGAGCAGTACTTC
few TRBJ2-1 TRBV7-6 TRBD1 CASSQPGGRTYNEQFF TGTGCCAGCAGCCAACCAGGGGGACGGACCTACAATGAGCAGTTCTTC
NA TRBJ2-5 TRBV29-1 TRBD2 CSDHGGRQGTQYF TGCAGCGACCACGGGGGGAGACAAGGGACCCAGTACTTC
NA TRBJ2-2 TRBV9 TRBD1 CASSVGGQVNTGELFF TGTGCCAGCAGCGTAGGCGGACAGGTGAACACCGGGGAGCTGTTTTTT
NA TRBJ1-6 TRBV5-1 NA CASSLEGEAPLHF TGCGCCAGCAGCTTGGAAGGGGAGGCACCCCTCCACTTT
NA TRBJ1-4 TRBV7-2 NA CASSGVGGRPEKLFF TGTGCCAGCAGCGGTGTAGGAGGCCGACCCGAAAAACTGTTTTTT
NA TRBJ2-3 TRBV5-4 NA CASSLSTDTQYF TGTGCCAGCAGCCTTTCCACAGATACGCAGTATTTT